This TCR beta chain was recorded in a study of blood T cell repertoires in COVID-19. Study-wide background: T cells, B-cell-depleted T cells, or PBMCs supplied cDNA or gDNA.

Authors' processing steps: Estimation of nucleated cell counts was performed using reference gene primer amplification. Libraries were prepared by immunoSEQ multiplex PCR; TCRdb keeps only in-frame clonotypes and omits some of them. Clonal size and the V and J genes are those of that table, whereas D and trimming came from the DNA. The table shows some 190,000 clones, with around 85% occurring only once. Germline CDR1 reads SGHNT; CDR2 reads YYREEE (reference sequence). Trimming took off 1 base at V and 3 bases at J, with 10 bases between the two ends. The CDR3 length is 15 residues. The sequencing sample was made of peripheral blood. The chain is built from TRBV5-4 and TRBJ2-2, with D possibly being TRBD1 (6 bases). This TCR came from a man of 80 years or more with COVID-19, enrolled during active disease. Written as DNA, the CDR3 is TGTGCCAGCAGCTTGAGCAGGGGTGACACCGGGGAGCTGTTTTTT. Its translation is CASSLSRGDTGELFF.